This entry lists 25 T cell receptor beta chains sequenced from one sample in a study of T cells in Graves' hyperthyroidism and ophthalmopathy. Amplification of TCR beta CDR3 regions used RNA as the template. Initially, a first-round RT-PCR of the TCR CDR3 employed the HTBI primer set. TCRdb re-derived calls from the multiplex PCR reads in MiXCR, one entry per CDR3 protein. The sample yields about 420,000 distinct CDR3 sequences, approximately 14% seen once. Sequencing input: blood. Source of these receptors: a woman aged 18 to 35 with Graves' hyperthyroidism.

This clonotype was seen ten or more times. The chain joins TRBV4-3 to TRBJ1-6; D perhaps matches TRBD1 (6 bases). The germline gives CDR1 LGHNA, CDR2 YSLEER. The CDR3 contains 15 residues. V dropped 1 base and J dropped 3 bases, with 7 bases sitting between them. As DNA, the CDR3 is TGCGCCAGCAGCCAAGGGGACAACTATAATTCACCCCTCCACTTT. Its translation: CASSQGDNYNSPLHF.

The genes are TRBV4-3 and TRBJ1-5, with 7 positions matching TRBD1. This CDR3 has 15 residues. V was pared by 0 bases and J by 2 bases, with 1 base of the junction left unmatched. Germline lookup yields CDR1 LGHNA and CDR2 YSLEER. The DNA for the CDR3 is TGCGCCAGCAGCCAAGAAACAGGGGGCAATCAGCCCCAGCATTTT. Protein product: CASSQETGGNQPQHF.

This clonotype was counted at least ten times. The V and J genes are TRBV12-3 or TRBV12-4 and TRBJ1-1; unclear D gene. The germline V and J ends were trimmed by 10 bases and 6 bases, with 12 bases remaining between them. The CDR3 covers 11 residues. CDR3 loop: CATSVGPEAFF. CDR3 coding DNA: TGTGCCACCAGCGTGGGCCCTGAAGCTTTCTTT.

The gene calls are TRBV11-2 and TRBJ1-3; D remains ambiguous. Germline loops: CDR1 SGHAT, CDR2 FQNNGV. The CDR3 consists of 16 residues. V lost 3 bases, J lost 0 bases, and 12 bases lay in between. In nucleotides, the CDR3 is TGTGCCAGCAGCTTCGGGCTCGGCTCCTCTGGAAACACCATATATTTT. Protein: CASSFGLGSSGNTIYF.

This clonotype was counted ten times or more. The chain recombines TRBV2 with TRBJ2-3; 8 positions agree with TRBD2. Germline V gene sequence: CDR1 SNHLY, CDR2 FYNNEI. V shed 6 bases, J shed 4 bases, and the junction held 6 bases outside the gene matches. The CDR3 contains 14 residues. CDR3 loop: CASSPGLVSDTQYF. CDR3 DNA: TGTGCCAGCAGCCCGGGACTAGTCTCAGATACGCAGTATTTT.

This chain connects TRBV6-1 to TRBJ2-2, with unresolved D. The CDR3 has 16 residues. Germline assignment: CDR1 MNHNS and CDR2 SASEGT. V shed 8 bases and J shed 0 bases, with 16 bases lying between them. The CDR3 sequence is CASLTWLLTNTGELFF. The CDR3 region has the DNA TGTGCCAGCCTTACCTGGCTTCTAACGAACACCGGGGAGCTGTTTTTT.

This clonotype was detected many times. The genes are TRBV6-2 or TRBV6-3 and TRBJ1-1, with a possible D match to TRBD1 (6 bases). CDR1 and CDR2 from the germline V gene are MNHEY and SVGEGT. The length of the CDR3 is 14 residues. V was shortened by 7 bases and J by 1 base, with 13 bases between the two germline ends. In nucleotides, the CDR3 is TGTGCCAGCACCCCGACAGGAGGGAACACTGAAGCTTTCTTT. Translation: CASTPTGGNTEAFF.

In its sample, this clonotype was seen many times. The CDR3: CSAVQGTPEAFF. CDR3 in DNA: TGCAGTGCTGTTCAGGGGACCCCTGAAGCTTTCTTT. The V call is TRBV20-1, the J call TRBJ1-1, with a tentative D call TRBD1 (6 bases). Trimming stripped 5 bases from V and 6 bases from J, with 13 bases between. This CDR3 is 12 amino acids long. Germline CDR1 and CDR2: DFQATT and SNEGSKA (reference sequence).

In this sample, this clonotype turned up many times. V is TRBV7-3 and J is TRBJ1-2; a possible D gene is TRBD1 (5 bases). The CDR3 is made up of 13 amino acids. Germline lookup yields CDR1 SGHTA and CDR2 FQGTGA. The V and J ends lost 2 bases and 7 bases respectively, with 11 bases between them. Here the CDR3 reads CASSLERGFGYTF. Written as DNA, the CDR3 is TGTGCCAGCAGCTTAGAAAGGGGCTTTGGCTACACCTTC.

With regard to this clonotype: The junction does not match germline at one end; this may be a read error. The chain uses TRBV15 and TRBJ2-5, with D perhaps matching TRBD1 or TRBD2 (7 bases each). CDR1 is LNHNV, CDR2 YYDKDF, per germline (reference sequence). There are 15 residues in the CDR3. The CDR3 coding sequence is TGTACCACCAGCAGAGCGGGGTACAGGGGAGAGACCCAGTACTTC. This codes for CTTSRAGYRGETQYF.

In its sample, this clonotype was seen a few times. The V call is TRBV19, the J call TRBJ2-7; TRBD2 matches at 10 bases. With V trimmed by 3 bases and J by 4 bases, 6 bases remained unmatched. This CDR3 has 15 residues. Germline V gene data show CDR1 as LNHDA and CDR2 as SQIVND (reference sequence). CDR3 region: CASSIWASGSYEQYF. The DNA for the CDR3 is TGTGCCAGTAGTATTTGGGCTAGCGGGAGTTACGAGCAGTACTTC.

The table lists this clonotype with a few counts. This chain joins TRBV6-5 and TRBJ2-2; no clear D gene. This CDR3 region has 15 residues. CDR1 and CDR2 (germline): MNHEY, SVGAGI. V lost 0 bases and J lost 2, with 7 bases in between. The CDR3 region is CASSYSNINTGELFF. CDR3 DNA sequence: TGTGCCAGCAGTTACTCGAACATAAACACCGGGGAGCTGTTTTTT.

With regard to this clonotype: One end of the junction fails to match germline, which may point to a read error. CDR3 in DNA: TGTGCCAGCAGTCTCAGGACAGTCTCTAACTATGGCTATACCTTC. This codes for CASSLRTVSNYGYTF. The rearrangement joins TRBV12-3 or TRBV12-4 to TRBJ1-2; tentative D call: TRBD1 (6 bases). CDR3 length equals 15 residues.

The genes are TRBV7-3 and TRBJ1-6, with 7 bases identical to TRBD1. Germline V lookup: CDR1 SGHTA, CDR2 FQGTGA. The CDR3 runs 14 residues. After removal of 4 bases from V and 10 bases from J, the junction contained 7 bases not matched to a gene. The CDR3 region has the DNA TGTGCCAGCAGCTCAAGACAGGGCGAATCACCCCTCCACTTT. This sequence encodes CASSSRQGESPLHF.

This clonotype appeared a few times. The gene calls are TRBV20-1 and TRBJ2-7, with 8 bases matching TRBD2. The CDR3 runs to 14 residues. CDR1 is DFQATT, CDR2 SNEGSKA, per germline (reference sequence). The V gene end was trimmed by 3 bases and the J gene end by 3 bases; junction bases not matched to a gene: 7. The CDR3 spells CSASFGGDFYEQYF. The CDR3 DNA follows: TGCAGTGCTAGCTTCGGGGGGGATTTCTACGAGCAGTACTTC.

As DNA, the CDR3 is TGCGCCAGCAGCTTGGGGGGGACAGGGGCTGTACAGTTCTTC. Its translation: CASSLGGTGAVQFF. The rearrangement uses TRBV5-1 and TRBJ2-1, with 10 bases fitting TRBD1. V was clipped by 0 bases and J by 13 bases; unmatched bases: 7. This CDR3 region has 14 residues. The germline CDR1 and CDR2 sequences are SGHRS and YFSETQ.

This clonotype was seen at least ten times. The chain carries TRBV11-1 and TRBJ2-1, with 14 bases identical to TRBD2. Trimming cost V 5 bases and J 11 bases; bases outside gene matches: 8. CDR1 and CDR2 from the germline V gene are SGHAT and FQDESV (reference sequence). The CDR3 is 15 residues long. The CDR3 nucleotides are TGTGCCAGCAGCCCTGGACTAGCGGGAGGTAGCCAGCAGTTCTTC. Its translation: CASSPGLAGGSQQFF. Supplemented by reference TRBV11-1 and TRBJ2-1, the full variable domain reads EAEVAQSPRYKITEKSQAVAFWCDPISGHATLYWYRQILGQGPELLVQFQDESVVDDSQLPKDRFSAERLKGVDSTLKIQPAELGDSAMYLCASSPGLAGGSQQFFGPGTRLTVL.

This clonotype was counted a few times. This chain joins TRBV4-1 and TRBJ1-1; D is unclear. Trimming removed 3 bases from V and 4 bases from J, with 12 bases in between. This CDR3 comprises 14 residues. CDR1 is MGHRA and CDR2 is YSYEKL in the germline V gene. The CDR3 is CASSQREGPTEAFF. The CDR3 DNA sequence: TGCGCCAGCAGCCAGAGAGAAGGCCCCACTGAAGCTTTCTTT.

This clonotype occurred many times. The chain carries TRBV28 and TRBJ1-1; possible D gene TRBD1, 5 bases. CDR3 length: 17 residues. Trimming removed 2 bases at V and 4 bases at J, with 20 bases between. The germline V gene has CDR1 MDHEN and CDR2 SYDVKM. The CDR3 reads CASSLGLAWDLGTEAFF. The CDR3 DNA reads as TGTGCCAGCAGTTTAGGCTTAGCTTGGGACTTAGGCACTGAAGCTTTCTTT. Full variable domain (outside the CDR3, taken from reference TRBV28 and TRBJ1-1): DVKVTQSSRYLVKRTGEKVFLECVQDMDHENMFWYRQDPGLGLRLIYFSYDVKMKEKGDIPEGYSVSREKKERFSLILESASTNQTSMYLCASSLGLAWDLGTEAFFGQGTRLTVV.

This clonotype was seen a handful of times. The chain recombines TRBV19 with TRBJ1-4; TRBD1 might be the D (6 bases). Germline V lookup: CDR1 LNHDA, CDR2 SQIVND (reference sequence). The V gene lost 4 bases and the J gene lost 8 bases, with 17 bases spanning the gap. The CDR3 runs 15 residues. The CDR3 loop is CASSKGGSLREKLFF. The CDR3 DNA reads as TGTGCCAGTAGTAAAGGGGGATCTCTTAGAGAAAAACTGTTTTTT.

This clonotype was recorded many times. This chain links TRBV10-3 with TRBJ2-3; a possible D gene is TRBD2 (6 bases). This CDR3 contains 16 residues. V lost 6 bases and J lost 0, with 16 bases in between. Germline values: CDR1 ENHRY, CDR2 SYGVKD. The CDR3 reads CAISSLWRDSTDTQYF. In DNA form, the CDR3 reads TGTGCCATCAGCTCCCTGTGGCGGGATAGCACAGATACGCAGTATTTT.

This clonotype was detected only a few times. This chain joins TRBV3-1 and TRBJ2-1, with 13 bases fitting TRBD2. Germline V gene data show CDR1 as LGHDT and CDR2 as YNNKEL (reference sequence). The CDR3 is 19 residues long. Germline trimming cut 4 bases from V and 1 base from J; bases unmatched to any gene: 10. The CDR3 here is CASSPRTSGRIGSYNEQFF. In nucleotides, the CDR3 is TGTGCCAGCAGCCCCCGGACTAGCGGGAGAATAGGGTCCTACAATGAGCAGTTCTTC.

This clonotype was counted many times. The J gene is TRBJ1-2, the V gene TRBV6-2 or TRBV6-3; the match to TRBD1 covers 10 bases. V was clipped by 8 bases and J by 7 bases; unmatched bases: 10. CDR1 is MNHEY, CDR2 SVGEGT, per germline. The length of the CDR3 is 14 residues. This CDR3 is CASDRDRGFSGYTF. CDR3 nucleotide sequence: TGTGCCAGCGACCGGGACAGGGGATTCTCTGGCTACACCTTC.

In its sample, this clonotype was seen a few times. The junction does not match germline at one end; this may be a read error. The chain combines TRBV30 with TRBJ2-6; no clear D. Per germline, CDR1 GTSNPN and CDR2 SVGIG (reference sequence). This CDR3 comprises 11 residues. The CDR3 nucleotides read TGCTCAGTATCGACGGCCAACGTCCTGACTTTC. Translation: CSVSTANVLTF.

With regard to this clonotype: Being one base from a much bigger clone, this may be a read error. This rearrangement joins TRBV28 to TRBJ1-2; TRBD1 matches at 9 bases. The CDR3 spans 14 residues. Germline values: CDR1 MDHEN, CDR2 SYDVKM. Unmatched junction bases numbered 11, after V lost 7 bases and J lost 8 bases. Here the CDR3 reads CASTPGQGYRGYTF. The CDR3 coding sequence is TGTGCCAGCACTCCGGGACAGGGTTACCGCGGCTACACCTTC.